The present entry profiles one T cell receptor beta chain with its context. What antigen it recognizes has not been identified. The entry originates in a study of CXCR3-negative and CXCR3-positive naive CD8 T cells (dated by TCRdb to the late 2010s). Regarding the study in general: In total, some 150 million TRB reads were obtained, corresponding to roughly 1.5 +/- 0.3 million reads per library. The TRBV-TRBJ cluster analysis covered naive subsets from roughly 5 donors and memory cells from 3 donors. Data from fewer than 12 donors, pooled across two independent experiments, went into the diversity and physicochemical repertoire analyses. General findings and caveats noted by the study authors: Repertoire diversity was comparably high in both naive subsets but much lower in memory CD8+ T cells. Naive CXCR3-negative and CXCR3-positive cells from the same donor showed similar TRBV-TRBJ usage, whereas memory cells showed distinct patterns. CXCR3 expression partially decreased after cryopreservation, so most assays used freshly isolated PBMCs. Surface CD5, linked to self-reactivity in mice, was comparable between naive subsets; TCR interaction strength was therefore also inferred from TRB CDR3 physicochemical properties.

CDR1 and CDR2 were assigned from the germline V gene (reference sequence) as SEHNR and FQNEAQ. There are 15 amino acids in the CDR3, from cysteine to phenylalanine inclusive. The nucleotide record is missing. TCRdb records NextSeq 550 as the sequencer. The Human TCR Profiling Kit (MiLaboratory) was used to make UMI-labeled 5' RACE TRB cDNA libraries. The full amount of extracted RNA was used for cDNA synthesis, and the full amount of resulting cDNA was used for PCR amplification. Libraries were prepared in parallel with an identical number of PCR cycles. For the original study's pipeline: With a requirement of at least two reads per UMI, MIGEC and MiXCR extracted about 50,000 +/- 10,000 unique UMI-labeled TRB cDNA molecules per library. Each library averaged 40,000 +/- 10,000 functional in-frame TRB CDR3 nucleotide clonotypes without stop codons. Diversity metrics, including normalized Shannon-Wiener and Chao1, were computed in VDJtools after downsampling to 5000 UMI-labeled TRB molecules per sample. VDJtools was used to calculate clonotype-size-weighted physicochemical properties of the central five CDR3 residues, namely interaction energy, strength, volume and Kidera factor 4. The reads were reprocessed in TCRdb, with one entry per CDR3 protein sequence and no accompanying DNA. TCRdb's processing, not the study's, gives the V and J calls here. This sample's records show under 65,000 distinct CDR3 sequences. The ten top clones hold around a quarter of the sample.

Each CD8+ T cell subset was flow-sorted in triplicate, and approximately 280,000 cells per subset were placed directly into RLT lysis buffer. Using standard density gradient centrifugation, peripheral blood mononuclear cells were isolated from buffy coats. Total RNA was extracted from sorted cells using an RNeasy Mini Kit. Source material: memory CD8+ T cells from blood. The cell subset or site label corresponds to: conventional CD8+ memory T cells (TMEM), sorted as controls. The clonotype was recovered from a human donor in good health. Some clones in this sample may be carry-over from other donors' samples. The V gene is TRBV7-9 and the J gene is TRBJ2-1; the TCRdb call, TRBD2, lacks DNA for checking. CDR3 loop: CASSHRDSYYNEQFF.